Given below is one T cell receptor beta chain in context. What it binds is unknown. This entry comes from a study of OX40 agonist ivuxolimab in advanced cancers. Study information: Dosing consisted of intravenous ivuxolimab at 0.01 to 10 mg/kg every 2 weeks. Participants averaged roughly 60 years of age (range 23 to 79) and were approximately 81% male.

Sequencing was performed with immunoSEQ multiplex PCR; in TCRdb, only in-frame clones are kept and a portion is missing. Altogether about 28,000 clones are present, roughly 88% being singletons, with the ten largest covering roughly 25%. The CDR3 totals 14 residues. Germline loops: CDR1 SGHAT, CDR2 FQNNGV. The ends lost 5 bases at V and 2 bases at J; junction bases unmatched: 6. Notes on the study in general: Normalized T-cell clonal expansion was also low in some nonresponders. There was clonal expansion of CD4+ and CD8+ blood T cells by week 6 at 0.1 to 3.0 mg/kg.

The input for sequencing was CD4+ or CD8+ T cells sorted from blood, taken in a trial of the OX40 agonist ivuxolimab. The receptor comes from an adult with an advanced solid tumor such as melanoma, head and neck, liver or kidney cancer. The V call is TRBV11-2, the J call TRBJ2-7; 7 bases fit TRBD1. CDR3 sequence: CASSHTGTAYEQYF. The CDR3 DNA is TGTGCCAGCAGCCATACCGGGACAGCCTACGAGCAGTACTTC.